This passage covers 28 T cell receptor beta chains from one sample sequenced in a study of cytomegalovirus exposure and HLA in healthy donors. Primers: 60 Vbeta forward and 13 Jbeta reverse. Data came from immunoSEQ multiplex PCR; TCRdb stores just in-frame clones and leaves some out. The sample holds tens of thousands of clones, more than 70% seen once. The sequenced sample consisted of PBMCs. The receptors were gathered from a middle-aged man in good health and CMV-seropositive.

Regarding this clone: The germline gene is not matched at one end of the junction; a read error may be the cause. Other DNA sequences within the sample encode an identical CDR3. The chain links TRBV30 to TRBJ2-6; 7 positions agree with TRBD1. Germline values: CDR1 GTSNPN, CDR2 SVGIG (reference sequence). CDR3 length: 16 residues. The CDR3 region is CAWSVGGHSGANVLTF. CDR3 DNA: TGTGCCTGGAGTGTAGGGGGCCACTCTGGAGCCAACGTCCTGACTTTC. The entire variable domain, with the rest obtained from reference TRBV30 and TRBJ2-6, is as follows: SQTIHQWPATLVQPVGSPLSLECTVEGTSNPNLYWYRQAAGRGLQLLFYSVGIGQISSEVPQNLSASRPQDRQFILSSKKLLLSDSGFYLCAWSVGGHSGANVLTFGAGSRLTVL.

The chain links TRBV12-5 to TRBJ1-4; D gene unclear. CDR1 and CDR2 from the germline V gene are LGHNT and FRNRAP. V lost 4 bases to trimming and J lost 3 bases, with 12 bases between them. The CDR3 spans 15 residues. This chain's CDR3 is CASGYGDRANEKLFF. Written as DNA, the CDR3 is TGTGCTAGTGGTTACGGGGATCGTGCTAATGAAAAACTGTTTTTT.

The genes are TRBV15 and TRBJ2-7; possible D gene TRBD1, 5 bases. This CDR3 comprises 16 residues. Germline CDR1 reads LNHNV; CDR2 reads YYDKDF (reference sequence). The V end was cut by 1 base, the J end by 2 bases, with 15 bases between. Written as DNA, the CDR3 is TGTGCCACCAGCAGAGGATACAGGAGCAACACCTACGAGCAGTACTTC. Its protein is CATSRGYRSNTYEQYF.

CDR3 in DNA: TGTGCCACCAGCACCCTGAACAGGGGAAGCTACACCTTC. This codes for CATSTLNRGSYTF. The rearrangement joins TRBV15 to TRBJ1-2, with 7 nucleotides matching TRBD1. The CDR3 extends over 13 amino acids. Germline V gene sequence: CDR1 LNHNV, CDR2 YYDKDF (reference sequence). J was trimmed by 9 bases and V by 4 bases; bases with no gene match: 8.

The chain employs TRBV7-2 and TRBJ1-5; D not certain. V shed 5 bases and J shed 4 bases, with 21 bases lying between them. Germline V gene sequence: CDR1 SGHTA, CDR2 FQGNSA. The CDR3 sequence is 17 residues long. The CDR3 reads CASSATLLAGGNQPQHF. In DNA form, the CDR3 reads TGTGCCAGCAGCGCAACCCTCTTGGCAGGTGGGAATCAGCCCCAGCATTTT. Based on the CDR3 plus reference TRBV7-2 and TRBJ1-5, the full variable domain is GAGVSQSPSNKVTEKGKDVELRCDPISGHTALYWYRQSLGQGLEFLIYFQGNSAPDKSGLPSDRFSAERTGGSVSTLTIQRTQQEDSAVYLCASSATLLAGGNQPQHFGDGTRLSIL.

V and J are TRBV30 and TRBJ2-7; TRBD1 aligns across 8 bases. The CDR3 length is 12 residues. Germline trimming cut 7 bases from V and 4 bases from J; bases unmatched to any gene: 6. Germline V gene sequence: CDR1 GTSNPN, CDR2 SVGIG (reference sequence). The CDR3 nucleotides read TGTGCCTTGGACAGGGAGCTGTACGAGCAGTACTTC. This codes for CALDRELYEQYF.

Comment on this clone: No conserved phenylalanine or tryptophan is present at the end of the CDR3, so a read error is the likely explanation. The V and J genes are TRBV5-4 and TRBJ2-3, with 7 bases that match TRBD1. With 0 bases clipped from V and 2 bases from J, the junction kept 3 bases outside the gene matches. There are 15 residues in the CDR3. CDR1 is SGHNT, CDR2 YYREEE, per germline (reference sequence). The chain's CDR3 is CASSLGTGYTDTQYV. In nucleotides, the CDR3 is TGTGCCAGCAGCTTGGGGACAGGCTACACAGATACGCAGTATGTT.

The rearrangement links TRBV28 to TRBJ2-2; no reliable D call. The CDR3 covers 15 residues. Trimming took off 4 bases at V and 7 bases at J, with 16 bases between the two ends. Germline V gives CDR1 MDHEN, CDR2 SYDVKM. In DNA form, the CDR3 reads TGTGCCAGCAGTTCCCCGGTCCGTTCGTTCGGGGAGCTGTTTTTT. Protein: CASSSPVRSFGELFF.

The chain links TRBV7-8 to TRBJ2-1; the match to TRBD2 covers 9 bases. The germline gives CDR1 SGHVS, CDR2 FQNEAQ. The V and J ends lost 8 bases and 5 bases, in that order; junction bases with no gene match: 10. There are 15 residues in the CDR3. DNA for the CDR3: TGTGCCAGCGGGATTACGCGGGGGGGCCACAATGAGCAGTTCTTC. It yields the protein CASGITRGGHNEQFF. The full variable domain, rest sourced from reference TRBV7-8 and TRBJ2-1, is GAGVSQSPRYKVAKRGQDVALRCDPISGHVSLFWYQQALGQGPEFLTYFQNEAQLDKSGLPSDRFFAERPEGSVSTLKIQRTQQEDSAVYLCASGITRGGHNEQFFGPGTRLTVL.

V usage is TRBV5-1 and J usage is TRBJ2-3; TRBD2 matches at 13 bases. Germline CDR1 and CDR2: SGHRS and YFSETQ. Trimming cost V 0 bases and J 5 bases; bases outside gene matches: 3. The CDR3 covers 16 residues. CDR3 sequence: CASSLGTSGGIDTQYF. The CDR3 DNA reads as TGCGCCAGCAGCTTGGGGACTAGCGGGGGTATAGATACGCAGTATTTT.

The chain combines TRBV7-8 with TRBJ2-3; 10 bases map to TRBD2. The germline V gene encodes CDR1 SGHVS and CDR2 FQNEAQ. With V trimmed by 6 bases and J by 1 base, 1 base remained unmatched. This CDR3 is built from 14 residues. CDR3 region: CASSGTSGTDTQYF. CDR3 coding DNA: TGTGCCAGCAGTGGGACTAGCGGCACAGATACGCAGTATTTT. Complete variable domain (other parts from reference TRBV7-8 and TRBJ2-3): GAGVSQSPRYKVAKRGQDVALRCDPISGHVSLFWYQQALGQGPEFLTYFQNEAQLDKSGLPSDRFFAERPEGSVSTLKIQRTQQEDSAVYLCASSGTSGTDTQYFGPGTRLTVL.

The chain carries TRBV7-8 and TRBJ2-2, with D hard to call. CDR3 length: 13 amino acids. The V gene's germline CDR1 is SGHVS and CDR2 FQNEAQ. The germline V and J ends were trimmed by 4 bases and 5 bases, with 8 bases remaining between them. CDR3 sequence (DNA): TGTGCCAGCAGCTCCCTAAGAACCGGGGAGCTGTTTTTT. Translating gives CASSSLRTGELFF.

The V gene is TRBV5-4, the J gene TRBJ1-2; 9 bases are a match to TRBD1. The germline V gene encodes CDR1 SGHNT and CDR2 YYREEE (reference sequence). The CDR3 has 13 amino acids. J gave up 6 bases and V 3 bases, and 3 bases lay outside the gene matches. The CDR3 spells CASSYRDRDGYTF. Here the CDR3 DNA reads TGTGCCAGCAGCTACCGGGACAGGGATGGCTACACCTTC.

The rearrangement uses TRBV18 and TRBJ2-3; 9 positions match TRBD2. CDR3 length: 16 amino acids. V dropped 0 bases and J dropped 2; count of bases not matched to a gene: 3. Germline V gives CDR1 KGHSH, CDR2 LQKENI. The CDR3 DNA follows: TGTGCCAGCTCACCACCTTCTAGCGGGGTCACAGATACGCAGTATTTT. This codes for CASSPPSSGVTDTQYF.

In this sample, this clone turned up a few times. This chain uses TRBV21-1 with TRBJ1-3; the tabulated D call, TRBD1, remains unverified against the DNA. TRBV21-1 is a listed pseudogene. The CDR3 contains 21 residues. In nucleotides, the CDR3 is TGTGCCAGCAGCAAAGTAGCTTTGGAGCAGGGGGCGTCCAAAAAAGGAAACACCATATATTTT. Residues: CASSKVALEQGASKKGNTIYF.

This chain joins TRBV11-2 and TRBJ2-7; tentative D call: TRBD2 (6 bases). This CDR3 comprises 14 residues. The germline V gene encodes CDR1 SGHAT and CDR2 FQNNGV. V was cut by 3 bases and J by 9 bases, with 18 bases left in between. The DNA for the CDR3 is TGTGCCAGCAGCTTTGGCGGGGTACTAAGGCGGCAGTACTTC. Translation gives CASSFGGVLRRQYF.

The CDR3 sequence is CASSPSVGDSNQPQHF. DNA of the CDR3: TGTGCCAGCAGTCCCTCGGTTGGTGATAGCAATCAGCCCCAGCATTTT. The chain combines TRBV27 with TRBJ1-5; D call uncertain. Deletions cut 5 bases from V and 0 bases from J, with 14 bases between. The CDR3 loop spans 16 amino acids. The germline V gene has CDR1 MNHEY and CDR2 SMNVEV (reference sequence).

The chain links TRBV4-2 to TRBJ2-5, with D possibly matching TRBD1 (6 bases). The germline V and J ends were trimmed by 0 bases and 5 bases, with 13 bases remaining between them. CDR1 and CDR2 from the germline V gene are LGHNA and YNFKEQ. This CDR3 region has 15 residues. The CDR3: CASSQDQGWGETQYF. The CDR3 DNA sequence: TGTGCCAGCAGCCAAGACCAGGGGTGGGGGGAGACCCAGTACTTC.

The chain is built from TRBV10-2 and TRBJ1-6, with a possible D match to TRBD1 (6 bases). The CDR3 is 18 residues long. Germline lookup yields CDR1 WSHSY and CDR2 SAAADI. Trimming cost V 2 bases and J 6 bases, with 20 bases left between them. CDR3 DNA: TGCGCCAGCAGTGAGGGGTTGGGGGCGCAATATTCTAATTCACCCCTCCACTTT. Translating it yields CASSEGLGAQYSNSPLHF.

The rearrangement links TRBV6-7 to TRBJ2-2; 7 nucleotides align to TRBD1. TRBV6-7 is assigned to the ORF class and has an uncertain function. The CDR3 sequence is 18 residues long. Losses at the gene ends were 8 bases for V and 1 base for J; bases not matched to a gene: 16. The CDR3 region is CASAGRPIDRENTGELFF. Here the CDR3 DNA reads TGTGCCAGCGCGGGTCGGCCGATCGACAGGGAGAACACCGGGGAGCTGTTTTTT.

This clone was detected a few times. This chain joins TRBV5-4 and TRBJ2-2; perhaps TRBD2 as D (6 bases). The CDR3 runs 15 residues. V lost 2 bases, J lost 1 base, and 9 bases lay in between. Germline V lookup: CDR1 SGHNT, CDR2 YYREEE (reference sequence). The CDR3 reads CASSLGRGNTGELFF. The CDR3 DNA follows: TGTGCCAGCAGCTTAGGGCGGGGGAACACCGGGGAGCTGTTTTTT.

V gene TRBV10-1 combines with J gene TRBJ2-1; the D gene is possibly TRBD1 (8 bases). The V end was cut by 0 bases, the J end by 10 bases, with 13 bases between. This CDR3 spans 14 amino acids. Germline-derived CDR1 and CDR2 are WNHNN and SYGVQD (reference sequence). In DNA form, the CDR3 reads TGCGCCAGCAGTGAGTCAACAGGGGGAGGGGAGCAGTTCTTC. It yields the protein CASSESTGGGEQFF.

The genes are TRBV7-9 and TRBJ1-2; D not resolved. Trimming cost V 3 bases and J 8 bases, with 16 bases left between them. This CDR3 is 14 amino acids long. The germline CDR1 and CDR2 sequences are SEHNR and FQNEAQ (reference sequence). CDR3 sequence reads: CASSFEVTQSGYTF. The DNA of the CDR3 is TGTGCCAGCAGCTTCGAGGTGACTCAGAGCGGCTACACCTTC.

The chain uses TRBV7-3 and TRBJ1-2; 10 bases agree with TRBD1. V was pared by 6 bases and J by 8 bases, with 6 bases of the junction left unmatched. The CDR3 covers 13 residues. Germline lookup yields CDR1 SGHTA and CDR2 FQGTGA. CDR3 nucleotide sequence: TGTGCCAGCAGTTCGGGACAGGGGAGAGGCTACACCTTC. It encodes CASSSGQGRGYTF.

The chain links TRBV5-1 to TRBJ2-1; D possibly corresponds to TRBD2 (5 bases). The CDR3 spans 13 residues. Germline values: CDR1 SGHRS, CDR2 YFSETQ. V dropped 7 bases and J dropped 4 bases, with 12 bases sitting between them. The CDR3 reads CASFRRGYNEQFF. The CDR3 DNA reads TGCGCCAGCTTTCGACGCGGGTACAATGAGCAGTTCTTC.

CDR3 loop: CASSVGVRGSGNTIYF. CDR3 nucleotides: TGTGCCAGCAGCGTAGGTGTCAGGGGTTCTGGAAACACCATATATTTT. The chain uses TRBV9 and TRBJ1-3, with D perhaps matching TRBD1 (6 bases). Germline values: CDR1 SGDLS, CDR2 YYNGEE. The CDR3 runs 16 residues. Between the trimmed V and J ends, which lost 0 bases and 1 base, there was a span of 11 bases. The full variable domain, its missing parts supplied by reference TRBV9 and TRBJ1-3, is DSGVTQTPKHLITATGQRVTLRCSPRSGDLSVYWYQQSLDQGLQFLIQYYNGEERAKGNILERFSAQQFPDLHSELNLSSLELGDSALYFCASSVGVRGSGNTIYFGEGSWLTVV.

The chain couples TRBV19 to TRBJ1-2, with TRBD1 matching over 7 bases. With 4 bases clipped from V and 0 bases from J, the junction kept 8 bases outside the gene matches. From germline, CDR1 is LNHDA and CDR2 SQIVND (reference sequence). The CDR3 spans 16 residues. CDR3 DNA sequence: TGTGCCAGTAGTACCGAAAGGGGGCGGACTAACTATGGCTACACCTTC. Translation gives CASSTERGRTNYGYTF.

The J gene is TRBJ2-1, the V gene TRBV7-9; 7 nucleotides agree with TRBD2. Germline CDR1 SEHNR, CDR2 FQNEAQ (reference sequence). The CDR3 contains 15 residues. The V gene end was trimmed by 5 bases and the J gene end by 6 bases; junction bases not matched to a gene: 10. CDR3 DNA sequence: TGTGCCAGCAGCCCGCATACTAGCGAGGGCAATGAGCAGTTCTTC. It specifies CASSPHTSEGNEQFF.